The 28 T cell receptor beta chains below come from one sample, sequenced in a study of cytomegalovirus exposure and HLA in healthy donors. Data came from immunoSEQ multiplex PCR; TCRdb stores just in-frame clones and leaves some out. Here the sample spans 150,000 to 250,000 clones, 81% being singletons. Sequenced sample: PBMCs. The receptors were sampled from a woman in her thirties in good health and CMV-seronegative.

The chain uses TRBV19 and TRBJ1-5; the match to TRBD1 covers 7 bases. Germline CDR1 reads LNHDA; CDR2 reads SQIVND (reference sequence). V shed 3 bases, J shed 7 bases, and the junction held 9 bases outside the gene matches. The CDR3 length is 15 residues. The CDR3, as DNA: TGTGCCAGTAGTATGACGGCAGGGGGAAGACAGCCCCAGCATTTT. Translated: CASSMTAGGRQPQHF.

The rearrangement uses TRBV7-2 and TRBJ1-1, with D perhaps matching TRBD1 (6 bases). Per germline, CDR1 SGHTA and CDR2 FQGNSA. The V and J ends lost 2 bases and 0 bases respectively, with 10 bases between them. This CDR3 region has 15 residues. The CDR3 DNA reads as TGTGCCAGCAGCTTAACCTACAGGGTGAACACTGAAGCTTTCTTT. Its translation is CASSLTYRVNTEAFF. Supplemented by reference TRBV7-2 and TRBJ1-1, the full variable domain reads GAGVSQSPSNKVTEKGKDVELRCDPISGHTALYWYRQSLGQGLEFLIYFQGNSAPDKSGLPSDRFSAERTGGSVSTLTIQRTQQEDSAVYLCASSLTYRVNTEAFFGQGTRLTVV.

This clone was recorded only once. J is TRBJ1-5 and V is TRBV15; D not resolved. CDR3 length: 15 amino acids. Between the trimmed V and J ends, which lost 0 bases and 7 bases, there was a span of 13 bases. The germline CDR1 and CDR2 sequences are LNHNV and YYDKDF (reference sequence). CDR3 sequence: CATSREVSIGQPQHF. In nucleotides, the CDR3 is TGTGCCACCAGCAGAGAGGTCTCAATCGGGCAGCCCCAGCATTTT.

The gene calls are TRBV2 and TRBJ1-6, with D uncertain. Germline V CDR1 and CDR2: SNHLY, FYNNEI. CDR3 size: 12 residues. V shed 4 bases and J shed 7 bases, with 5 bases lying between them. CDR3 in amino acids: CASSVPNSPLHF. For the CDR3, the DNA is TGTGCCAGCAGTGTCCCGAATTCACCCCTCCACTTT.

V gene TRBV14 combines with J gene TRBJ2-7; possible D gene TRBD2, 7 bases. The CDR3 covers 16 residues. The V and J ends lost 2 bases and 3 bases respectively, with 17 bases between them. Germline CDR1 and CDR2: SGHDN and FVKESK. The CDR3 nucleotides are TGTGCCAGCAGCCAACGCAGAGGGGGGGGATACTACGAGCAGTACTTC. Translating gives CASSQRRGGGYYEQYF.

The CDR3 DNA follows: TGTGCCAGCAGCTTAGTACAGGGAGGGGATGAAAAACTGTTTTTT. This translates into CASSLVQGGDEKLFF. V and J are TRBV7-9 and TRBJ1-4; perhaps TRBD1 as D (6 bases). The CDR3 covers 15 residues. Germline V gene lookup returns CDR1 SEHNR and CDR2 FQNEAQ (reference sequence). With 1 base removed from V and 6 bases from J, the gap between germline ends came to 12 bases.

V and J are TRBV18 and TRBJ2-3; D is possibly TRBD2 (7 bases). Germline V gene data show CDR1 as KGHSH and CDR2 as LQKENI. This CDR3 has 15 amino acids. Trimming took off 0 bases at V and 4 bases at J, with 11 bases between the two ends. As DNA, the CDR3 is TGTGCCAGCTCACCACCGGGGGGGCGGGCAGATACGCAGTATTTT. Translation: CASSPPGGRADTQYF.

CDR3 sequence reads: CASSGRSSPEKLFF. CDR3 nucleotide sequence: TGTGCCAGCTCAGGGAGATCCTCGCCTGAAAAACTGTTTTTT. The chain joins TRBV18 to TRBJ1-4; no clear D gene. V shed 5 bases and J shed 7 bases, with 14 bases lying between them. Germline V gives CDR1 KGHSH, CDR2 LQKENI. The CDR3 has 14 residues.

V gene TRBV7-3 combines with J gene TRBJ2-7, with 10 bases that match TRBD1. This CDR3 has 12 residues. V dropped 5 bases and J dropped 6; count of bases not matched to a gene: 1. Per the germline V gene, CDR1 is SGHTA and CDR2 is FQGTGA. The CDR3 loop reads CASSGTGVEQYF. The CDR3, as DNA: TGTGCCAGCAGCGGGACAGGGGTCGAGCAGTACTTC.

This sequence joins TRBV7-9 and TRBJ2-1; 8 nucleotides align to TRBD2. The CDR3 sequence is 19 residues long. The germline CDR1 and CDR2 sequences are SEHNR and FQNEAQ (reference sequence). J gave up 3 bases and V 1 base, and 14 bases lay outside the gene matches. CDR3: CASSLVLAGLSFRYNEQFF. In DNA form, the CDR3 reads TGTGCCAGCAGCTTAGTTCTAGCGGGCCTTTCTTTCCGCTACAATGAGCAGTTCTTC.

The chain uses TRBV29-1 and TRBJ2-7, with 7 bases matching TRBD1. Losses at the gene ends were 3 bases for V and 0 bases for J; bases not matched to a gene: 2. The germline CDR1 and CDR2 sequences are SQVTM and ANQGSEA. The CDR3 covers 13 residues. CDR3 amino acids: CSVEGQSSYEQYF. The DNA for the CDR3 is TGCAGCGTTGAGGGACAGAGCTCCTACGAGCAGTACTTC.

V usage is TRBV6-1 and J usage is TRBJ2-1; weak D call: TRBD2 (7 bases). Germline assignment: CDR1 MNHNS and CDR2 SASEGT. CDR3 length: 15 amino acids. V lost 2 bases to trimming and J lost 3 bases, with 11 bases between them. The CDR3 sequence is CASSERGGFYNEQFF. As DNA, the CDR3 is TGTGCCAGCAGTGAAAGGGGGGGGTTCTACAATGAGCAGTTCTTC.

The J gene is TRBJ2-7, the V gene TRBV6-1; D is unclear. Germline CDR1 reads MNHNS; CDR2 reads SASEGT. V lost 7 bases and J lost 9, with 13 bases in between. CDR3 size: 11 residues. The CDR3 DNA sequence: TGTGCCAGCAAGCAGAGTACAGTGCAGTACTTC. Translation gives CASKQSTVQYF.

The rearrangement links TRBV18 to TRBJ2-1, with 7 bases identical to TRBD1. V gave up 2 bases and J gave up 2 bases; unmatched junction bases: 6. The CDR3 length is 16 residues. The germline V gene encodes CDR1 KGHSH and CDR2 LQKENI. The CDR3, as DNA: TGTGCCAGCTCACCAACAGGGGCCTACGCCTACAATGAGCAGTTCTTC. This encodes CASSPTGAYAYNEQFF.

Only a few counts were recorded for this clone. The CDR3 sequence: CASSLNQGFNEQFF. The CDR3 nucleotides are TGCGCCAGCAGTCTTAACCAGGGGTTCAATGAGCAGTTCTTC. This sequence joins TRBV4-1 and TRBJ2-1; D might be TRBD1 (6 bases). CDR3 length: 14 residues. V was pared by 6 bases and J by 6 bases, with 15 bases between. Germline V gene sequence: CDR1 MGHRA, CDR2 YSYEKL.

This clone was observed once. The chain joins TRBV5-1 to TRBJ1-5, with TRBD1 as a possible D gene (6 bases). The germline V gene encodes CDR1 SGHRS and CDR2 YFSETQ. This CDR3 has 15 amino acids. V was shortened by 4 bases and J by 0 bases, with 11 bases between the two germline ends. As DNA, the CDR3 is TGCGCCAGCAGCCCGATAGGGGGTAGCAATCAGCCCCAGCATTTT. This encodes CASSPIGGSNQPQHF.

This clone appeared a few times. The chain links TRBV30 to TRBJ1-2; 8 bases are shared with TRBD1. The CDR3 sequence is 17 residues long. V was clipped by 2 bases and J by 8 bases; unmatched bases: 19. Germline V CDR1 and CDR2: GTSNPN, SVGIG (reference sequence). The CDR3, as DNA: TGTGCCTGGAGTCCAACAAACGCCAGGGGGCGATTGGGCGGCTACACCTTC. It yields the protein CAWSPTNARGRLGGYTF.

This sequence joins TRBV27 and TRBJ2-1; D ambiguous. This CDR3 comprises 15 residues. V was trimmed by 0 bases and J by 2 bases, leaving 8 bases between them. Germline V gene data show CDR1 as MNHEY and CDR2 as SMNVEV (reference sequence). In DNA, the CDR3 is TGTGCCAGCAGTTTATCCACAGTTGCCTACAATGAGCAGTTCTTC. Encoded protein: CASSLSTVAYNEQFF.

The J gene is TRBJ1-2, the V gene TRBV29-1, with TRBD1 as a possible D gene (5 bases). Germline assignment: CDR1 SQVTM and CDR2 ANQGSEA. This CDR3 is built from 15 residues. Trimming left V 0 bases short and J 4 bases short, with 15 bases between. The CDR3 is CSVEDLQGASYGYTF. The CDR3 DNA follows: TGCAGCGTTGAAGATCTCCAGGGCGCTAGCTATGGCTACACCTTC.

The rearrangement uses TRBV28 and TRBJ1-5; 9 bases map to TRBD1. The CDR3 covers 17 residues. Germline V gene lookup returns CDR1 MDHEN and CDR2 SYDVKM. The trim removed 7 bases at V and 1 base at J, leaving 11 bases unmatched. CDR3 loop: CASTSGPGQGSNQPQHF. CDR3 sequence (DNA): TGTGCCAGCACGTCCGGCCCAGGACAGGGGAGCAATCAGCCCCAGCATTTT.

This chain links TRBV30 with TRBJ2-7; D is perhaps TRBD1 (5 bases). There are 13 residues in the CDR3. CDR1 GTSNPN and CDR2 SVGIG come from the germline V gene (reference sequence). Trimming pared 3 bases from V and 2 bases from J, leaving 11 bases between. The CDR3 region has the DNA TGTGCCTGGAGGACAGTCGCTACCTACGAGCAGTACTTC. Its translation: CAWRTVATYEQYF.

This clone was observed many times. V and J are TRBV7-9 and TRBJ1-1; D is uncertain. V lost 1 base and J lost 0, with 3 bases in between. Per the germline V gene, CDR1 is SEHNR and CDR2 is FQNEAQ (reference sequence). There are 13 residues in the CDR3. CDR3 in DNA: TGTGCCAGCAGCTTAGATATGAACACTGAAGCTTTCTTT. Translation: CASSLDMNTEAFF. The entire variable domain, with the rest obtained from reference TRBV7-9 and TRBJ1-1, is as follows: DTGVSQNPRHKITKRGQNVTFRCDPISEHNRLYWYRQTLGQGPEFLTYFQNEAQLEKSRLLSDRFSAERPKGSFSTLEIQRTEQGDSAMYLCASSLDMNTEAFFGQGTRLTVV.

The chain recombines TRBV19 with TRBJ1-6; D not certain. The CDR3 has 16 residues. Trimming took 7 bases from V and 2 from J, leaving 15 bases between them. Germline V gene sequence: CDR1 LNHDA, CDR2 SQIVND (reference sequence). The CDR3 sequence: CASTPESGTYNSPLHF. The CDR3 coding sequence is TGTGCCAGTACCCCAGAAAGTGGTACCTATAATTCACCCCTCCACTTT.

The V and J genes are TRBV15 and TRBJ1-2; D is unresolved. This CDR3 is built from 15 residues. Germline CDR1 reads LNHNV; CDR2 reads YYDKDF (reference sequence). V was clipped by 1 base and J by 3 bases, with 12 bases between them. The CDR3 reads CATSRVALMDYGYTF. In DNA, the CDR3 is TGTGCCACCAGCAGAGTAGCCTTAATGGACTATGGCTACACCTTC.

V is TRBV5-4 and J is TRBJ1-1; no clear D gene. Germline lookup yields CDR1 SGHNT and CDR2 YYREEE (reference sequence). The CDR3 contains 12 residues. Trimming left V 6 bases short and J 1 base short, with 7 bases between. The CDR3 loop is CASKSGNTEAFF. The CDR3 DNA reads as TGTGCCAGCAAGTCAGGGAACACTGAAGCTTTCTTT.

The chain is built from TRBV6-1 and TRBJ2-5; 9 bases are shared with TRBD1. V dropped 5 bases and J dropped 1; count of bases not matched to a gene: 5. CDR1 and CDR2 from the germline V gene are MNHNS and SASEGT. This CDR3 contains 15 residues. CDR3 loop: CASSSDRGFQETQYF. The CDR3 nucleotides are TGTGCCAGCAGTTCCGACAGGGGGTTCCAAGAGACCCAGTACTTC.

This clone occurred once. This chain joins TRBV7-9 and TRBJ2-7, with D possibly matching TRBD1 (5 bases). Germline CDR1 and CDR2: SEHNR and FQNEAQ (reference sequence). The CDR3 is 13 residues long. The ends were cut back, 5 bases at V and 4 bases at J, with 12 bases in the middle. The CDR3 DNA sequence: TGTGCCAGCAGCCCTCGGACACCATACGAGCAGTACTTC. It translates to CASSPRTPYEQYF.

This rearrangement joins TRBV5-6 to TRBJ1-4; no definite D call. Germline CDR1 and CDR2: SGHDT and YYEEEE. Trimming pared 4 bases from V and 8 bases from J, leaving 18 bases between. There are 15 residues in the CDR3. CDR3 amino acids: CASSLHPEPREKLFF. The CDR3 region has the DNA TGTGCCAGCAGCCTACACCCCGAACCGCGGGAAAAACTGTTTTTT.